Shown below are 21 T cell receptor beta chains from a single sample sequenced in a study of blood T cell repertoires in COVID-19. The method was immunoSEQ multiplex PCR; TCRdb's version includes in-frame clones alone and lacks a portion of them. Among 300,000 to 450,000 clones listed, around 87% were seen once. Sequenced: peripheral blood. The receptors were gathered from a woman aged 55-70 years with COVID-19, enrolled during active disease.

In this sample, this clone turned up once. This rearrangement joins TRBV10-3 to TRBJ1-2; D is possibly TRBD1 (6 bases). Germline CDR1 is ENHRY and CDR2 is SYGVKD. Trimming took 10 bases from V and 3 from J, leaving 15 bases between them. The CDR3 consists of 13 residues. The chain's CDR3 is CATARDKDYGYTF. In DNA form, the CDR3 reads TGTGCCACCGCCCGGGACAAGGACTATGGCTACACCTTC.

The chain has TRBV6-5 and TRBJ1-2; the D is unclear. The V gene's germline CDR1 is MNHEY and CDR2 SVGAGI. V dropped 2 bases and J dropped 2 bases, with 9 bases sitting between them. This CDR3 comprises 14 residues. The CDR3 sequence: CASSYPAENYGYTF. The CDR3 DNA is TGTGCCAGCAGTTACCCTGCGGAAAACTATGGCTACACCTTC.

This clone was counted once. The chain employs TRBV12-5 and TRBJ2-1, with D possibly being TRBD1 (6 bases). Germline CDR1 and CDR2: LGHNT and FRNRAP. This CDR3 has 14 residues. Between the trimmed V and J ends, which lost 4 bases and 6 bases, there was a span of 13 bases. The CDR3 region has the DNA TGTGCTAGTGGTTCCCCAGGGGCAAGCAATGAGCAGTTCTTC. Its translation: CASGSPGASNEQFF.

V gene TRBV18 combines with J gene TRBJ1-3; 12 bases fit TRBD1. The CDR3 runs to 18 residues. Germline trimming cut 5 bases from V and 4 bases from J; bases unmatched to any gene: 12. Looked up from germline, CDR1 is KGHSH and CDR2 is LQKENI. As DNA, the CDR3 is TGTGCCAGCTCAGGTACCCGGGACAGGGGGCCGTCGGGAAACACCATATATTTT. Protein: CASSGTRDRGPSGNTIYF. Full variable domain (outside the CDR3, taken from reference TRBV18 and TRBJ1-3): NAGVMQNPRHLVRRRGQEARLRCSPMKGHSHVYWYRQLPEEGLKFMVYLQKENIIDESGMPKERFSAEFPKEGPSILRIQQVVRGDSAAYFCASSGTRDRGPSGNTIYFGEGSWLTVV.

This clone appeared a few times. The J gene is TRBJ1-3, the V gene TRBV28; D not certain. This CDR3 has 13 amino acids. Germline loops: CDR1 MDHEN, CDR2 SYDVKM. V lost 2 bases and J lost 8, with 10 bases in between. The CDR3 here is CASSLIARDTIYF. In nucleotides, the CDR3 is TGTGCCAGCAGTTTAATCGCACGGGACACCATATATTTT. The whole variable domain, remainder taken from reference TRBV28 and TRBJ1-3, is DVKVTQSSRYLVKRTGEKVFLECVQDMDHENMFWYRQDPGLGLRLIYFSYDVKMKEKGDIPEGYSVSREKKERFSLILESASTNQTSMYLCASSLIARDTIYFGEGSWLTVV.

The chain links TRBV28 to TRBJ1-6; 8 bases are a match to TRBD1. The germline V gene encodes CDR1 MDHEN and CDR2 SYDVKM. The CDR3 covers 13 residues. The trim removed 6 bases at V and 9 bases at J, leaving 4 bases unmatched. The CDR3 spells CASRGQGSSPLHF. DNA of the CDR3: TGTGCCAGCAGAGGACAGGGATCTTCACCCCTCCACTTT.

V gene TRBV28 combines with J gene TRBJ1-3; 11 bases are a match to TRBD1. In germline, CDR1 is MDHEN, CDR2 SYDVKM. The CDR3 is 15 residues long. Trimming removed 7 bases from V and 6 bases from J; junction bases left unmatched: 8. In nucleotides, the CDR3 is TGTGCCAGCAACCCCGGGGACAGGGGGGAAAACACCATATATTTT. Protein product: CASNPGDRGENTIYF.

This rearrangement joins TRBV2 to TRBJ1-6; 7 nucleotides match TRBD1. The CDR3 extends over 15 amino acids. V lost 3 bases and J lost 7; bases outside the gene matches: 6. CDR1 SNHLY and CDR2 FYNNEI come from the germline V gene. This CDR3 reads CASSDRGRWNSPLHF. CDR3 DNA sequence: TGTGCCAGCAGTGACAGGGGGAGATGGAATTCACCCCTCCACTTT.

The chain joins TRBV18 to TRBJ1-2, with D tentatively TRBD1 (5 bases). This CDR3 spans 12 amino acids. Trimming removed 3 bases from V and 14 bases from J, with 16 bases in between. In germline, CDR1 is KGHSH, CDR2 LQKENI. DNA for the CDR3: TGTGCCAGCTCACCGGAGGGCAGGGTAGGGACCTTC. It encodes CASSPEGRVGTF. Full variable domain (remainder filled in from reference TRBV18 and TRBJ1-2): NAGVMQNPRHLVRRRGQEARLRCSPMKGHSHVYWYRQLPEEGLKFMVYLQKENIIDESGMPKERFSAEFPKEGPSILRIQQVVRGDSAAYFCASSPEGRVGTFGSGTRLTVV.

The CDR3 region is CASSSGSSGGPNTGELFF. The CDR3 DNA sequence: TGTGCCAGCAGCTCAGGGAGTAGCGGGGGCCCGAACACCGGGGAGCTGTTTTTT. The chain couples TRBV9 to TRBJ2-2; 9 positions agree with TRBD2. Germline CDR1 is SGDLS and CDR2 is YYNGEE. With 4 bases clipped from V and 0 bases from J, the junction kept 10 bases outside the gene matches. The CDR3 is made up of 18 amino acids.

The rearrangement joins TRBV6-6 to TRBJ1-1, with 10 bases aligning to TRBD1. This CDR3 spans 16 amino acids. V was pared by 5 bases and J by 3 bases, with 9 bases of the junction left unmatched. Per germline, CDR1 MNHNY and CDR2 SVGAGI (reference sequence). This CDR3 reads CASSPQGQGWDTEAFF. CDR3 DNA: TGTGCCAGCAGTCCACAGGGACAGGGGTGGGACACTGAAGCTTTCTTT.

This clone was observed once. This chain joins TRBV7-9 and TRBJ1-2, with D perhaps TRBD1 (6 bases). The CDR3 has 14 amino acids. Germline lookup yields CDR1 SEHNR and CDR2 FQNEAQ (reference sequence). The V end was cut by 3 bases, the J end by 8 bases, with 16 bases between. The CDR3 protein is CASSLEIGQSGYTF. For the CDR3, the DNA is TGTGCCAGCAGCTTGGAAATAGGACAGTCCGGCTACACCTTC.

The rearrangement joins TRBV18 to TRBJ1-4, with D unresolved. The V gene's germline CDR1 is KGHSH and CDR2 LQKENI. V was cut by 3 bases and J by 3 bases, with 11 bases left in between. The CDR3 extends over 15 amino acids. CDR3 sequence reads: CASSPQQEANEKLFF. CDR3 nucleotide sequence: TGTGCCAGCTCACCGCAGCAGGAAGCTAATGAAAAACTGTTTTTT. Together with reference TRBV18 and TRBJ1-4, the CDR3 gives the full variable domain: NAGVMQNPRHLVRRRGQEARLRCSPMKGHSHVYWYRQLPEEGLKFMVYLQKENIIDESGMPKERFSAEFPKEGPSILRIQQVVRGDSAAYFCASSPQQEANEKLFFGSGTQLSVL.

This chain links TRBV27 with TRBJ2-1; TRBD2 matches 7 bases. The V gene's germline CDR1 is MNHEY and CDR2 SMNVEV (reference sequence). There are 13 residues in the CDR3. Trimming removed 7 bases from V and 6 bases from J; junction bases left unmatched: 6. The CDR3: CASTRGVGNEQFF. The CDR3 nucleotides are TGTGCCAGCACCCGGGGGGTAGGCAATGAGCAGTTCTTC.

V usage is TRBV14 and J usage is TRBJ1-2; 8 bases fit TRBD1. This CDR3 is 13 amino acids long. V was clipped by 6 bases and J by 7 bases; unmatched bases: 7. Germline V CDR1 and CDR2: SGHDN, FVKESK. The CDR3 coding sequence is TGTGCCAGCAGTGGACAGGGCCTCTCTGGCTACACCTTC. Its protein product is CASSGQGLSGYTF.

The chain uses TRBV18 and TRBJ1-2; D not resolved. V was trimmed by 2 bases and J by 0 bases, leaving 10 bases between them. CDR1 and CDR2 from the germline V gene are KGHSH and LQKENI. The length of the CDR3 is 15 residues. CDR3 sequence reads: CASSPDSLANYGYTF. The CDR3 region has the DNA TGTGCCAGCTCACCAGACTCACTAGCTAACTATGGCTACACCTTC.

A note on this clone: Germline and junction disagree at one end, which may indicate a read error. The chain combines TRBV11-2 with TRBJ2-3, with D perhaps TRBD1 (6 bases). The CDR3 is 14 residues long. CDR1 SGHAT and CDR2 FQNNGV come from the germline V gene. The CDR3 DNA reads as TGTGCCAGCAGCTTAACCTTGACAGGCGGAACATTGAATTTT. It translates to CASSLTLTGGTLNF.

This chain joins TRBV5-5 and TRBJ2-7; D possibly corresponds to TRBD1 (5 bases). Trimming left V 0 bases short and J 0 bases short, with 10 bases between. CDR3 length: 15 amino acids. CDR1 and CDR2 (germline): SGHKS, YYEKEE (reference sequence). In DNA form, the CDR3 reads TGTGCCAGCAGCTTGGGTCGACAGTTCTCCTACGAGCAGTACTTC. Translating gives CASSLGRQFSYEQYF.

This chain joins TRBV11-3 and TRBJ2-5; 10 nucleotides agree with TRBD1. V lost 4 bases to trimming and J lost 0 bases; unmatched junction nucleotides: 8. There are 17 residues in the CDR3. Germline loops: CDR1 SGHNT, CDR2 YENEEA. In nucleotides, the CDR3 is TGTGCCAGCAGCTCGGGACAGGGGTTTAGAAACCAAGAGACCCAGTACTTC. Translation: CASSSGQGFRNQETQYF.

This clone has only a few counts. The chain has TRBV7-9 and TRBJ1-1; D gene uncertain. The CDR3 loop spans 13 amino acids. The germline V gene has CDR1 SEHNR and CDR2 FQNEAQ (reference sequence). Trimming removed 6 bases from V and 6 bases from J, with 14 bases in between. The DNA of the CDR3 is TGTGCCAGCAGACTTGATTCCTTCCCTGAAGCTTTCTTT. Translating gives CASRLDSFPEAFF.

Comments on this clone: Other DNA variants within this sample encode the same CDR3. The chain carries TRBV5-4 and TRBJ2-7, with D perhaps TRBD2 (6 bases). V lost 0 bases and J 2 bases, leaving 6 bases between the germline ends. Germline V CDR1 and CDR2: SGHNT, YYREEE (reference sequence). The CDR3 extends over 13 amino acids. CDR3 loop: CASSLGTTYEQYF. CDR3 bases: TGTGCCAGCAGCTTGGGGACTACCTACGAGCAGTACTTC.